What follows are 14 T cell receptor beta chains derived from one specimen sequenced in a study of human T cells and chemical hapten exposure. Using its own MiXCR run on the 5' RACE reads, TCRdb lists one record per CDR3 protein. The table lists around 140,000 distinct CDR3 sequences, roughly 4.1% of them singletons. The total RNA was obtained from whole blood that was not fractionated. The source of these receptors is a female donor in good health.

Ten or more counts support this clonotype. This chain links TRBV7-2 with TRBJ2-4, with a possible D match to TRBD1 (6 bases). Trimming shortened V by 5 bases and J by 13 bases, and 18 bases separated the two germline ends. Germline-derived CDR1 and CDR2 are SGHTA and FQGNSA. CDR3 length: 13 amino acids. In nucleotides, the CDR3 is TGTGCCAGCAGCCCCGACAGGACGGGCAACCAGTACTTC. Its protein is CASSPDRTGNQYF. Full variable domain (missing parts from reference TRBV7-2 and TRBJ2-4): GAGVSQSPSNKVTEKGKDVELRCDPISGHTALYWYRQSLGQGLEFLIYFQGNSAPDKSGLPSDRFSAERTGGSVSTLTIQRTQQEDSAVYLCASSPDRTGNQYFGAGTRLSVL.

This clonotype was seen only a few times. V is TRBV7-2 and J is TRBJ2-7; TRBD2 agrees at 8 bases. J was trimmed by 5 bases and V by 3 bases; bases with no gene match: 6. The germline V gene encodes CDR1 SGHTA and CDR2 FQGNSA. The CDR3 is made up of 14 amino acids. Here the CDR3 reads CASSFAGGADEQYF. The DNA of the CDR3 is TGTGCCAGCAGCTTTGCCGGGGGGGCCGACGAGCAGTACTTC.

Comment on this clonotype: A single base separates this from a much larger clone, so it may be a read error. The rearrangement uses TRBV27 and TRBJ1-5; 10 bases are a match to TRBD1. The CDR3 sequence is 16 residues long. The junction had 5 bases not matched to a gene; V was cut back by 5 bases and J by 1 base. Per the germline V gene, CDR1 is MNHEY and CDR2 is SMNVEV (reference sequence). The CDR3 loop reads CASSMQTGGSNQPQHF. CDR3 in DNA: TGTGCCAGCAGTATGCAGACAGGGGGCAGCAATCAGCCCCAGCATTTT.

This clonotype was picked up many times. The genes are TRBV4-2 and TRBJ2-1, with 7 bases fitting TRBD2. This CDR3 spans 13 amino acids. V lost 7 bases to trimming and J lost 4 bases; unmatched junction nucleotides: 4. Per germline, CDR1 LGHNA and CDR2 YNFKEQ. The CDR3 protein is CASMAGEYNEQFF. CDR3 DNA sequence: TGTGCCAGCATGGCGGGAGAGTACAATGAGCAGTTCTTC.

Many counts were recorded for this clonotype. V and J are TRBV3-1 and TRBJ2-3, with 8 positions matching TRBD1. The J segment lost 3 bases and the V segment lost 4 bases, leaving 6 bases of the junction unmatched. Germline V gives CDR1 LGHDT, CDR2 YNNKEL (reference sequence). The CDR3 spans 15 residues. The chain's CDR3 is CASSLRTGFTDTQYF. CDR3 DNA: TGTGCCAGCAGCCTCCGGACAGGGTTTACAGATACGCAGTATTTT.

In the case of this clonotype: Since a much larger clone is just one base distant, this may be a read error. The rearrangement links TRBV9 to TRBJ2-1, with 15 bases that match TRBD2. This CDR3 spans 16 amino acids. Looked up from germline, CDR1 is SGDLS and CDR2 is YYNGEE. CDR3 region: CASSAYGTSGGYELFF. The CDR3 nucleotides are TGTGCCAGCAGCGCCTACGGGACTAGCGGGGGGTATGAGCTGTTCTTC.

This clonotype appeared many times. The rearrangement uses TRBV30 and TRBJ1-5, with 7 bases that match TRBD1. This CDR3 contains 16 residues. The junction had 13 bases not matched to a gene; V was cut back by 1 base and J by 7 bases. Germline CDR1 is GTSNPN and CDR2 is SVGIG (reference sequence). The CDR3 region is CAWSDGKGQVEQPQHF. DNA for the CDR3: TGTGCCTGGAGTGACGGGAAAGGACAGGTCGAACAGCCCCAGCATTTT.

Ten or more counts support this clonotype. The chain combines TRBV5-1 with TRBJ2-5; D might be TRBD2 (5 bases). Deletions cut 5 bases from V and 3 bases from J, with 23 bases between. Germline V gene lookup returns CDR1 SGHRS and CDR2 YFSETQ. The CDR3 consists of 17 residues. The CDR3 DNA sequence: TGCGCCAGCAGGCCCCCGTTAGCTCGCGGGCGAGAAGAGACCCAGTACTTC. It encodes CASRPPLARGREETQYF.

This clonotype came up many times. The V call is TRBV9, the J call TRBJ2-1; a weak D match, TRBD2 (6 bases). The CDR3 spans 14 residues. Deletions cut 0 bases from V and 9 bases from J, with 13 bases between. Germline loops: CDR1 SGDLS, CDR2 YYNGEE. CDR3 nucleotides: TGTGCCAGCAGCGTAGTCGGGGGTTTTGGTGAGCAGTTCTTC. Translating it yields CASSVVGGFGEQFF.

Many counts were recorded for this clonotype. V gene TRBV20-1 combines with J gene TRBJ2-1; D may be TRBD1 or TRBD2 (6 bases each). Deletions cut 3 bases from V and 4 bases from J, with 13 bases between. The CDR3 contains 14 residues. Germline CDR1 DFQATT, CDR2 SNEGSKA (reference sequence). The CDR3 reads CSASDGGYYNEQFF. The CDR3, as DNA: TGCAGTGCTAGTGACGGGGGCTATTACAATGAGCAGTTCTTC.

This clonotype was counted at least ten times. V is TRBV24-1 and J is TRBJ2-1, with TRBD2 identical over 9 bases. The CDR3 runs to 16 residues. Unmatched junction bases numbered 9, after V lost 4 bases and J lost 6 bases. In germline, CDR1 is KGHDR, CDR2 SFDVKD. CDR3 loop: CATSDSLAGEINEQFF. The CDR3 coding sequence is TGTGCCACCAGTGACTCTTTAGCGGGGGAGATCAATGAGCAGTTCTTC.

This clonotype was picked up many times. The chain joins TRBV14 to TRBJ1-5; TRBD1 is a possible D gene (6 bases). Germline values: CDR1 SGHDN, CDR2 FVKESK. Trimming pared 10 bases from V and 2 bases from J, leaving 30 bases between. This CDR3 spans 19 amino acids. The CDR3 here is CANLPHTGLVFRCNQPQHF. The CDR3 bases are TGTGCCAACTTACCCCACACAGGGTTAGTTTTTAGATGCAATCAGCCCCAGCATTTT. Based on the CDR3 plus reference TRBV14 and TRBJ1-5, the full variable domain is EAGVTQFPSHSVIEKGQTVTLRCDPISGHDNLYWYRRVMGKEIKFLLHFVKESKQDESGMPNNRFLAERTGGTYSTLKVQPAELEDSGVYFCANLPHTGLVFRCNQPQHFGDGTRLSIL.

This clonotype was seen ten or more times. The V call is TRBV9, the J call TRBJ2-2, with no clear D. Germline loops: CDR1 SGDLS, CDR2 YYNGEE. The ends were cut back, 0 bases at V and 5 bases at J, with 5 bases in the middle. The CDR3 is 13 amino acids. CDR3 sequence reads: CASSVGVTGELFF. The CDR3 bases are TGTGCCAGCAGCGTAGGGGTAACCGGGGAGCTGTTTTTT.

This clonotype was found many times. As DNA, the CDR3 is TGTGCCAGCAGCTCGAGTGCGATCCGGACAGGGAATGATGGCTACACCTTC. Its protein product is CASSSSAIRTGNDGYTF. This chain links TRBV6-1 with TRBJ1-2; 8 bases are a match to TRBD1. The trim removed 6 bases at V and 6 bases at J, leaving 18 bases unmatched. Germline CDR1 MNHNS, CDR2 SASEGT. There are 17 residues in the CDR3.